This TCR beta chain was captured in a study of cytotoxic CD8 clonotypes in ibrutinib-treated CLL (dated by TCRdb to the early 2020s). About the full investigation: The cohort included some 14 treatment-naive and roughly ten relapsed/refractory patients; approximately 17 were IGHV unmutated. Response samples were taken after a median of roughly a year on treatment, ranging from roughly 6 to 36 months. Responses were partial in around 24 patients and complete in 2; after median approximately 66 months follow-up, some 14 stayed in remission and 12 progressed. Every remission and progressive disease sample was obtained while ibrutinib was still being received by the patients. Cryopreserved peripheral blood mononuclear cells were obtained before treatment, at response, and at either sustained remission or disease progression. Of the approximately 91 people in the trial, 25 to 30 had longitudinal samples available. On average, each sample had roughly 250,000 productive templates and approximately 85,000 productive rearrangements. The research as a whole found: Lymph node repertoires were not examined, and the timing of sampling was not matched between patients in sustained remission and those whose disease progressed. Public clonotypes were rare and either shrank or stayed stable during treatment, and the rise in clonality at ibrutinib response reflected expansion of private clonotypes. At baseline, clonality was higher than in age-matched healthy donors and showed a strong correlation with circulating CD8+ T-cell counts. An increase in clonality was observed at ibrutinib response, with clonality remaining stable during sustained remission and falling back toward baseline at progression.

The time point label, as the study defines it: approximately 2 years on ibrutinib. For TCR beta library preparation, roughly 1.8 micrograms of genomic DNA was extracted from cryopreserved PBMCs. Longitudinal blood samples from CLL patients on ibrutinib monotherapy were analyzed using high-throughput TCR beta sequencing. The patients took part in an open-label, single-center phase 2 trial of ibrutinib monotherapy. With respect to this clone: Its antigen remains undetermined. Per-base quality was not reported, and no clone a single base away is much larger than it.

Per the germline V gene, ENHRY is the CDR1 and SYGVKD is the CDR2. Reading from cysteine to phenylalanine, the CDR3 counts 14 amino acids. The CDR3 DNA has 42 bases and is translated from base 1. V was cut back by 6 bases and J by 3 bases, leaving a gap of 12 bases between them. On a MiSeq, deep resolution sequencing aimed for a depth between 1 in 1 million and 1 in 200,000 T cells, with each clonotype covered 10x on average. The immunoSEQ hsTCRB Kit was used to generate the TCR beta libraries. As for how the authors treated the data: The data were analyzed with ImmunoSEQ Analyzer and ImmunoSEQ Data Assistant, and V, D and J gene assignments followed IMGT definitions. Clonality, which ranges from 0 to 1, was calculated by subtracting the normalized Shannon entropy of productive rearrangement frequencies from one. Only overrepresented clonotypes making up at least 0.05% of the repertoire of each patient were included in the public clonotype analysis. Around 12 age-matched healthy donor repertoires from immuneACCESS were used as controls for clonality. TCRdb limited this immuneACCESS table to in-frame rearrangements with V and J called. A share of clones is missing; checked studies link under half to unresolved V genes, and the rest is unexplained. V, J and clone size derive from that table, while D and trimming were established from the DNA sequence. Here the sample has some 26,000 clones; 65% to 90% occur a single time. Around 8.5% of the sample is held by the ten biggest clonotypes.

The receptor chain draws on TRBV10-3 and TRBJ2-1, with no confident D gene call. The sample consisted of PBMCs, taken after 24 months of ibrutinib treatment. The clonotype originates from a human donor with chronic lymphocytic leukemia. The sequenced DNA is TGTGCCATCAGGGGCCAGACGGACTACAATGAGCAGTTCTTC. Its translation is CAIRGQTDYNEQFF.